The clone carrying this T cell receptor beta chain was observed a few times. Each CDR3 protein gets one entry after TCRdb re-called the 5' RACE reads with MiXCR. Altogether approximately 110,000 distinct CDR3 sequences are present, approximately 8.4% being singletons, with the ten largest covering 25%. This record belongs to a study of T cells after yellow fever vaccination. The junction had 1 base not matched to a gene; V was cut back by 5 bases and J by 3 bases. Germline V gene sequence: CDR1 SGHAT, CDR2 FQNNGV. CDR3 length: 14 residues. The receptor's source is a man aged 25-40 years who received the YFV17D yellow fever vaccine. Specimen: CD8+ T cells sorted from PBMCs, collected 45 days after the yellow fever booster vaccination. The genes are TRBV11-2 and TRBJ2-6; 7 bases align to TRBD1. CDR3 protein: CASSTGDGANVLTF. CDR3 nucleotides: TGTGCCAGCAGCACAGGGGATGGGGCCAACGTCCTGACTTTC.